This T cell receptor (beta chain) was recorded in a study of resident and recirculating memory T cells in vitiligo (dated by TCRdb to 2017 to 2018). Notes on the research overall: For TCR beta sequencing, each of a few stable vitiligo patients provided PBMCs along with epidermis taken by shave biopsy from two lesional and two nonlesional sites. Without cell sorting, samples were homogenized immediately before genomic DNA was extracted using the Qiagen DNeasy Blood & Tissue Kit. The goal of the human TCR beta sequencing was to check whether lesional vitiligo skin contained specific clones that differed from the clones found in nonlesional skin and blood. Study-wide findings and limitations: Mechanistic studies in the future are needed to assess how much the detected T cell clones and the human Trm pools versus Tcm pools each contribute. No unique dominant TCR clone was detected, and clonality varied among vitiligo lesions. Overlap and correlation analysis showed no significant repertoire overlap between biopsies except for each lesion with itself, even within a single patient. TCR sequences were not found to be conserved across biopsy sites or patients, suggesting that different lesions are infiltrated by different T cell clones, a pattern described as private specificity.

With regard to this clone: The antigen it binds to is not known. Base qualities are not provided; no much larger clone lies one nucleotide away.

CDR1 and CDR2, looked up from the germline V gene, are SGDLS and YYNGEE. Trimming removed 0 bases from V and 7 bases from J, leaving 13 bases between the germline ends. The CDR3 sequence holds 14 residues, the cysteine and phenylalanine included. The retained sequence is limited to the CDR3, 42 bases, with the frame set at the first base. Vitiligo was considered stable when no change in lesions had been observed over the previous 6 months. For classification as stable, the absence of confetti depigmentation, a clinical sign of active vitiligo, was additionally required. Any patient who had received treatment in the previous three months was excluded. PBMCs were isolated from heparinized blood by Ficoll density gradient centrifugation and were subsequently flash-frozen. TCR beta chains were amplified from genomic DNA using the immunoSEQ hsTCRB kit. Sequencing of TCR beta libraries was performed on an Illumina MiSeq instrument by the immunoSEQ service. In the authors' own workflow: Analysis of the repertoire data was performed with the immunoSEQ Analyzer. The clones in this table, taken by TCRdb from immuneACCESS, are in-frame only. Not every clone is retained; where verified, under half of the shortfall comes from an unresolved V gene, and the cause of the rest is unknown. V and J calls and clone size are copied from that table; D and trimming were computed from the DNA. Present in this sample are 40,000 to 50,000 clones, about nine tenths of which were seen just once. The top ten clonotypes cover more than 4% of the sample.

This sequence was found in a male donor with vitiligo. Sequenced material: blood. The chain is assembled from TRBV9 and TRBJ1-2; 5 matching bases give a weak D call of TRBD1. This receptor carries the CDR3 CASSVGWGSSGYTF. In nucleotides, the sequence is TGTGCCAGCAGCGTAGGGTGGGGCTCTAGTGGCTACACCTTC. The CDR3, completed at both ends by the reference TRBV9 and TRBJ1-2 genes, gives the full variable domain DSGVTQTPKHLITATGQRVTLRCSPRSGDLSVYWYQQSLDQGLQFLIQYYNGEERAKGNILERFSAQQFPDLHSELNLSSLELGDSALYFCASSVGWGSSGYTFGSGTRLTVV.